This TCR beta chain emerged from a study of T-cell memory formation after mild COVID-19. The CDR3 extends over 16 amino acids. Germline CDR1 is KGHDR and CDR2 is SFDVKD. The ends lost 0 bases at V and 4 bases at J; junction bases unmatched: 4. Study results and limitations: In pre-infection memory, a portion of responding clones appeared, which suggested that cross-reactive memory joined.

Regarding this clonotype: Its antigen remains unknown.

TCRdb independently ran MiXCR on the 5' RACE reads; one entry per CDR3 protein. In the table there are roughly 300,000 distinct CDR3 sequences, 8% to 9% of which are singletons. The source is a man between 18 and 35 years old who had mild COVID-19 (a few samples of this study predate the infection). Cell type and time point are not known. The sequenced sample was PBMCs or a T cell subset sorted from them (not recorded which). The genes are TRBV24-1 and TRBJ2-2, with 7 nucleotides matching TRBD1. CDR3 coding DNA: TGTGCCACCAGTGATTTGCGGCAGGGGGTCACCGGGGAGCTGTTTTTT. Its translation: CATSDLRQGVTGELFF.